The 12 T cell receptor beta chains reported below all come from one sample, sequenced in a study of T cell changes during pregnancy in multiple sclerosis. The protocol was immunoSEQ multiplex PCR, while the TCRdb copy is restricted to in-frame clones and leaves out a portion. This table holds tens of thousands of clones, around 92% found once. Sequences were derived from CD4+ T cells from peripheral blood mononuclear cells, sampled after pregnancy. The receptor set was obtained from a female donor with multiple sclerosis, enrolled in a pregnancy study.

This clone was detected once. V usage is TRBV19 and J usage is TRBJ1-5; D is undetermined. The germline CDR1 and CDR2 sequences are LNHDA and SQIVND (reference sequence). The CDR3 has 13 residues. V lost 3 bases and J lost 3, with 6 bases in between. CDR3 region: CASSINPNQPQHF. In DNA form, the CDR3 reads TGTGCCAGTAGTATCAATCCCAATCAGCCCCAGCATTTT.

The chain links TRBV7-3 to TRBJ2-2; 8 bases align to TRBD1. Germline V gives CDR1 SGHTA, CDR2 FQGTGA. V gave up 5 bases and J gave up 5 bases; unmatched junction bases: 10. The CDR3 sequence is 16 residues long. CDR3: CASSPRGTGGTGELFF. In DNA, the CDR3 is TGTGCCAGCAGCCCTCGGGGGACAGGAGGTACCGGGGAGCTGTTTTTT.

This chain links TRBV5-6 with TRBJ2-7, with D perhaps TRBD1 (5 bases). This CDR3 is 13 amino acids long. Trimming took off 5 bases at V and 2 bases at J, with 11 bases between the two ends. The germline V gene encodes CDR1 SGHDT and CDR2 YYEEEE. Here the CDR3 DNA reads TGTGCCAGCAGACAGGACGGAACCTACGAGCAGTACTTC. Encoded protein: CASRQDGTYEQYF.

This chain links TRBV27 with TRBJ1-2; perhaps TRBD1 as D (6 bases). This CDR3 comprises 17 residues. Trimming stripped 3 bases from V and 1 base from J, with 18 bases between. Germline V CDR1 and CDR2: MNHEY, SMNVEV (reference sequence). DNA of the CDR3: TGTGCCAGCAGTTTCGGGGGGGGGCGGACGGGTAACTATGGCTACACCTTC. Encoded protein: CASSFGGGRTGNYGYTF.

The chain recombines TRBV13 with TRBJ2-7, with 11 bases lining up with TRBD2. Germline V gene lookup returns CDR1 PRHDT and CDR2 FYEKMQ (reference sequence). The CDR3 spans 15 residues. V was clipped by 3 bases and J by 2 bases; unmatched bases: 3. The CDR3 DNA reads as TGTGCCAGCAGCTTGGGACTAGCGGTAACCTACGAGCAGTACTTC. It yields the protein CASSLGLAVTYEQYF.

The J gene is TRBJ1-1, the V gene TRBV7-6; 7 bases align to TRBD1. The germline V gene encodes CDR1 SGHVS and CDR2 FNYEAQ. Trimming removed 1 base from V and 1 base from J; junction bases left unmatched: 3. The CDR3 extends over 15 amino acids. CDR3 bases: TGTGCCAGCAGCTTAGAGGCAGGGGGGAACACTGAAGCTTTCTTT. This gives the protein CASSLEAGGNTEAFF.

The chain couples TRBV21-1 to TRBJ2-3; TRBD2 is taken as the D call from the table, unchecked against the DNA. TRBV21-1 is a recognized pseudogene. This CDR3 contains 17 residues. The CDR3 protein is CASSMLGGATSTDTQYF. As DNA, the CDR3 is TGTGCCAGCAGCATGCTCGGGGGTGCCACTAGCACAGATACGCAGTATTTT.

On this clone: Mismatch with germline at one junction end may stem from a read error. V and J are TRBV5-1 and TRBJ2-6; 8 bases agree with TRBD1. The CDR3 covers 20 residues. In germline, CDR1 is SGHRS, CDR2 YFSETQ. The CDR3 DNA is TGCGCCAGCAGCCCTAACTTAGGACAGGGTTTTTCCTCTGGCGCCAACGTCCTGACTTTC. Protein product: CASSPNLGQGFSSGANVLTF.

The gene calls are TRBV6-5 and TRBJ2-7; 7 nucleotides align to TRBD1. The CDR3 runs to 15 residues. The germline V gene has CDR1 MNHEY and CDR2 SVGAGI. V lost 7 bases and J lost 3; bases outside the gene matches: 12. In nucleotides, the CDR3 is TGTGCCAGCATCTACCGGCCGGGACAGCACTACGAGCAGTACTTC. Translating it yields CASIYRPGQHYEQYF.

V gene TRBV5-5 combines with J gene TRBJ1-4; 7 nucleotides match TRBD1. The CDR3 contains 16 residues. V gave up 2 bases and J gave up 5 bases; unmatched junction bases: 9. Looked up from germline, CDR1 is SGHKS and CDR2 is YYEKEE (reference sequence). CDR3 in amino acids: CASSFPGGTLNEKLFF. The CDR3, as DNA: TGTGCCAGCAGCTTTCCAGGGGGGACCCTGAATGAAAAACTGTTTTTT.

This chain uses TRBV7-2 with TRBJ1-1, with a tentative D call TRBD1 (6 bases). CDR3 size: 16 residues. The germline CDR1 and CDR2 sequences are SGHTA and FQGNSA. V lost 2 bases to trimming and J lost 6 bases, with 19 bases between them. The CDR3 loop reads CASSLRRGGVVAEAFF. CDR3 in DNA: TGTGCCAGCAGCTTAAGGAGAGGGGGGGTAGTAGCTGAAGCTTTCTTT.

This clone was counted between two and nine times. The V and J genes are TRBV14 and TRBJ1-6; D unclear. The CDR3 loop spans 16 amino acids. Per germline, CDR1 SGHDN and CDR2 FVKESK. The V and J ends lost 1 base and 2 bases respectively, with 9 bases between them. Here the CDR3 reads CASSQASPAYNSPLHF. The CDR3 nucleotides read TGTGCCAGCAGCCAAGCGTCGCCAGCCTATAATTCACCCCTCCACTTT.